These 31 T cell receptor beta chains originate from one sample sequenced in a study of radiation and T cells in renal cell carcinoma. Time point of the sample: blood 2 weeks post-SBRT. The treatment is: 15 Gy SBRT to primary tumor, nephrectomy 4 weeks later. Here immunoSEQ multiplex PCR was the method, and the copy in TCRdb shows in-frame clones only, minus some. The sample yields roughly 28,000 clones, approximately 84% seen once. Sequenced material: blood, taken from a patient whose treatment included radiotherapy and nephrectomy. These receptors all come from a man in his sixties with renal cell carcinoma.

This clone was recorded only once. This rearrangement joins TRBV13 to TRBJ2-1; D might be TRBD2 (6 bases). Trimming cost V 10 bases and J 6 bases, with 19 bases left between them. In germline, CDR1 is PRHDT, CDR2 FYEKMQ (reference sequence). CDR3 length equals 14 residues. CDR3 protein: CATNVGGLSNEQFF. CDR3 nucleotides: TGTGCCACCAACGTCGGGGGTCTGAGCAATGAGCAGTTCTTC.

CDR3 DNA: TGTGCCAGTTGGGGGGAGGGTCAGCCCCAGCATTTT. Protein sequence: CASWGEGQPQHF. The gene calls are TRBV6-5 and TRBJ1-5; a possible D gene is TRBD1 (5 bases). Deletions cut 9 bases from V and 6 bases from J, with 12 bases between. Germline values: CDR1 MNHEY, CDR2 SVGAGI. The CDR3 has 12 amino acids.

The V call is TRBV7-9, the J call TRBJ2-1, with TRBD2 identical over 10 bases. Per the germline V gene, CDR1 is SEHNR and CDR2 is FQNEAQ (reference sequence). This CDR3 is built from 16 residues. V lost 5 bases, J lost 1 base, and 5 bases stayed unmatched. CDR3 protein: CASSGRTSGSYNEQFF. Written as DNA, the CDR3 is TGTGCCAGCAGCGGTCGGACTAGCGGATCCTACAATGAGCAGTTCTTC.

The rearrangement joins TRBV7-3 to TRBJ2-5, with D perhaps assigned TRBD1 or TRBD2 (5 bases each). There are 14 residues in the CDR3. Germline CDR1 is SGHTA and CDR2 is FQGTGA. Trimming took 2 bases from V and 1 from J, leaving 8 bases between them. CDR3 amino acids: CASSLQGPQETQYF. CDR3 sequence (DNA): TGTGCCAGCAGCTTACAGGGACCCCAAGAGACCCAGTACTTC.

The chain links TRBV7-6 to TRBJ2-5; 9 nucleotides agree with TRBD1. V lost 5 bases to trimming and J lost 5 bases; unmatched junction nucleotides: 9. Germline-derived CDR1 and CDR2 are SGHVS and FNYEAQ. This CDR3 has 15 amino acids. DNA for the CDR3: TGTGCCAGCAGCCCGTGGACAGGGGCCATGGAGACCCAGTACTTC. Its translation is CASSPWTGAMETQYF.

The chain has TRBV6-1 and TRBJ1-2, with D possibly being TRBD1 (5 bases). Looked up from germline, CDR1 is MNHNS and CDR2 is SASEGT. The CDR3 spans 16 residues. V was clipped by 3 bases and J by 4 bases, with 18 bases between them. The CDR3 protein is CASSDLWRQGAYGYTF. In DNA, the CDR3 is TGTGCCAGCAGTGACCTCTGGAGACAAGGGGCCTATGGCTACACCTTC.

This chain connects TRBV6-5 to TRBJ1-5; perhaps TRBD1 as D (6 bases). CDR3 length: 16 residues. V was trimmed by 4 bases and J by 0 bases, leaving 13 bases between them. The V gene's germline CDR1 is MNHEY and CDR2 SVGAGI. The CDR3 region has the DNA TGTGCCAGCAGTTTAAAAAGGGGGACTAGCAATCAGCCCCAGCATTTT. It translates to CASSLKRGTSNQPQHF.

The CDR3 nucleotides read TGTGCCAGCAGTTACAACGCGGACAGTAGCTCCTACGAGCAGTACTTC. Protein product: CASSYNADSSSYEQYF. The genes are TRBV6-5 and TRBJ2-7; maybe TRBD1 (6 bases). This CDR3 has 16 amino acids. Looked up from germline, CDR1 is MNHEY and CDR2 is SVGAGI. The ends were cut back, 2 bases at V and 0 bases at J, with 14 bases in the middle.

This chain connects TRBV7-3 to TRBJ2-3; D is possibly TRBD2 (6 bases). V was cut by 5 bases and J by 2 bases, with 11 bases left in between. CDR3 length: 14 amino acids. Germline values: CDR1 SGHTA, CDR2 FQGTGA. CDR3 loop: CASSLSGPTDTQYF. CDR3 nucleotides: TGTGCCAGCAGCCTTAGCGGCCCCACAGATACGCAGTATTTT.

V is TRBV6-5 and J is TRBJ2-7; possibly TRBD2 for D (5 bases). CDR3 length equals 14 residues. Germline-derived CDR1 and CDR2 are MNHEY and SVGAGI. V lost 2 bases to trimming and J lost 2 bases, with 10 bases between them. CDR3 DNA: TGTGCCAGCAGTTACCGGGGAGAAGCCTACGAGCAGTACTTC. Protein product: CASSYRGEAYEQYF.

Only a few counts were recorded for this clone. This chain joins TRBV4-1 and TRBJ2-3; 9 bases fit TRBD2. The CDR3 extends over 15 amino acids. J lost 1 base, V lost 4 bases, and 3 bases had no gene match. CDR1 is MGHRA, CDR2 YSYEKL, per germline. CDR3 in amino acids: CASSRSGSGTDTQYF. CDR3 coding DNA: TGCGCCAGCAGCCGTAGCGGGAGTGGCACAGATACGCAGTATTTT.

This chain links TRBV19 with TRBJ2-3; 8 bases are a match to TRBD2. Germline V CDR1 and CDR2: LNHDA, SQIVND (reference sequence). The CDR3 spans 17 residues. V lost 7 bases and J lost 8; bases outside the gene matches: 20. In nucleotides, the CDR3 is TGTGCCAGTACCCCAGGCCGCAGCGGGAGTCGGCGGAGTACGCAGTATTTT. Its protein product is CASTPGRSGSRRSTQYF.

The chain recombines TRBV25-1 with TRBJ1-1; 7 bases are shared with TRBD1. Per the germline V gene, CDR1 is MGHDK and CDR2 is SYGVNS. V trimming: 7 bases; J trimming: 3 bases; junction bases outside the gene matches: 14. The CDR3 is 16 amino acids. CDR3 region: CASTEFGAGGYTEAFF. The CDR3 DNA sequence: TGTGCCAGCACCGAATTCGGGGCAGGGGGGTACACTGAAGCTTTCTTT.

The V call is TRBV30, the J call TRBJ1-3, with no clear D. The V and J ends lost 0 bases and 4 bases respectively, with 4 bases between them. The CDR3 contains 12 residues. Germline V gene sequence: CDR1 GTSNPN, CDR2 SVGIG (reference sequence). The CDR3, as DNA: TGTGCCTGGAGTGTTTTGGGAAACACCATATATTTT. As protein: CAWSVLGNTIYF. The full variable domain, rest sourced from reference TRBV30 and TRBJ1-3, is SQTIHQWPATLVQPVGSPLSLECTVEGTSNPNLYWYRQAAGRGLQLLFYSVGIGQISSEVPQNLSASRPQDRQFILSSKKLLLSDSGFYLCAWSVLGNTIYFGEGSWLTVV.

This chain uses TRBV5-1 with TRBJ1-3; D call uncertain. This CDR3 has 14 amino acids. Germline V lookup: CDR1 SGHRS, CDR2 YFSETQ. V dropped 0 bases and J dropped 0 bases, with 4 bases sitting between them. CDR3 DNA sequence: TGCGCCAGCAGCTTGGATTACTCTGGAAACACCATATATTTT. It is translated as CASSLDYSGNTIYF.

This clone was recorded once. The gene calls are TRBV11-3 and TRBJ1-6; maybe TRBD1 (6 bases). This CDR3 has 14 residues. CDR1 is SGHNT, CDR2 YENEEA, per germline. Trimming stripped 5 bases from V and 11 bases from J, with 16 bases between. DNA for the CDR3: TGTGCCAGCAGCCCAAACAGGGAATTGCCACCCCTCCACTTT. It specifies CASSPNRELPPLHF.

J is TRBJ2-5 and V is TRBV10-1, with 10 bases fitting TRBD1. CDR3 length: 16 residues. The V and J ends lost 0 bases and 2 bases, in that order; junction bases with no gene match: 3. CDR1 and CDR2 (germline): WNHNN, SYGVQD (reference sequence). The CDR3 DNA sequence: TGCGCCAGCAGTGAGTCAGGGACAGGGGATCAAGAGACCCAGTACTTC. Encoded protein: CASSESGTGDQETQYF.

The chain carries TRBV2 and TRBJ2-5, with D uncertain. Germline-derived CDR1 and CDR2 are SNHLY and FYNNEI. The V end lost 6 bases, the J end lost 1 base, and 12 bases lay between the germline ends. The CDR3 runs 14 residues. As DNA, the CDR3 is TGTGCCAGCAGCTGGCAACAGACCCAAGAGACCCAGTACTTC. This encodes CASSWQQTQETQYF.

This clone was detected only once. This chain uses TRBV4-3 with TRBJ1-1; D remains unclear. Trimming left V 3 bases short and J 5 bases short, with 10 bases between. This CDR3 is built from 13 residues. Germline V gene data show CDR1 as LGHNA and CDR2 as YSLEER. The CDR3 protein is CASSQRIGTEAFF. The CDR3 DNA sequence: TGCGCCAGCAGCCAGAGAATCGGGACTGAAGCTTTCTTT.

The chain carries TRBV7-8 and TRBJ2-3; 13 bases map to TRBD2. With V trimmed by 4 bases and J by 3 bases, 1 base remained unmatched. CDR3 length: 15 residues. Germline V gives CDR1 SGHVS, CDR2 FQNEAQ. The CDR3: CASSWTSGRTDTQYF. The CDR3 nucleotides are TGTGCCAGCAGCTGGACTAGCGGGAGAACAGATACGCAGTATTTT.

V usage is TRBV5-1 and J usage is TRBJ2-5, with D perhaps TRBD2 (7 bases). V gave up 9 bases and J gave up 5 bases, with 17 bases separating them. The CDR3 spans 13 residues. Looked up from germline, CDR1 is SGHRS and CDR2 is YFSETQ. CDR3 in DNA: TGCGCCACCTCCGCACAGGGAGGGGAGACCCAGTACTTC. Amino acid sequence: CATSAQGGETQYF.

CDR3 protein: CASSLLEGTEAFF. CDR3 nucleotides: TGTGCCAGCAGCCTTCTGGAGGGTACTGAAGCTTTCTTT. This rearrangement joins TRBV11-1 to TRBJ1-1, with D hard to call. The CDR3 covers 13 residues. Germline V gene sequence: CDR1 SGHAT, CDR2 FQDESV (reference sequence). V was shortened by 5 bases and J by 5 bases, with 12 bases between the two germline ends.

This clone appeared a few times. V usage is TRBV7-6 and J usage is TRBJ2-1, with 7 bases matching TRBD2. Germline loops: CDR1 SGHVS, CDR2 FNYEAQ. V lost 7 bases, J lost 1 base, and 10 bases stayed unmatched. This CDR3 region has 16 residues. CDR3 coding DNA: TGTGCCAGCACCGGGGGAGGGGTTAAGTCCTACAATGAGCAGTTCTTC. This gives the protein CASTGGGVKSYNEQFF.

CDR3 protein: CASSGLAANTGELFF. CDR3 coding DNA: TGTGCCAGCAGTGGACTAGCGGCGAACACCGGGGAGCTGTTTTTT. The chain has TRBV2 and TRBJ2-2; 9 bases match TRBD2. The CDR3 consists of 15 residues. The J segment lost 0 bases and the V segment lost 4 bases, leaving 0 bases of the junction unmatched. Germline CDR1 SNHLY, CDR2 FYNNEI.

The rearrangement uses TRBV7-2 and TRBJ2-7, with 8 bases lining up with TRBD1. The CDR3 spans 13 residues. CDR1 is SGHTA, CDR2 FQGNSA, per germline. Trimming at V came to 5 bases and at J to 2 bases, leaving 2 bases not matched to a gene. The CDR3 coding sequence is TGTGCCAGCAGCGTGGGACAGGCCTACGAGCAGTACTTC. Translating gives CASSVGQAYEQYF.

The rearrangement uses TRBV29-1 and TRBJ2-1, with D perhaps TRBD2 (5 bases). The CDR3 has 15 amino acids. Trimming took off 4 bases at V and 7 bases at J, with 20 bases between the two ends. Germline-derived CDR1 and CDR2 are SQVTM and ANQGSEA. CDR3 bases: TGCAGCGTTGTAAGATTTGCGGGTATTGTGAATGAGCAGTTCTTC. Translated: CSVVRFAGIVNEQFF.

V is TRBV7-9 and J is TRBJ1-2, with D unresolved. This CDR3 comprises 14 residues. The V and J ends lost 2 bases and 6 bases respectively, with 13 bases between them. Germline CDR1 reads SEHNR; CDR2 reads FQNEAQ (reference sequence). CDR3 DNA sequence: TGTGCCAGCAGCTTACAGGTGCCAACGGATGGCTACACCTTC. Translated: CASSLQVPTDGYTF.

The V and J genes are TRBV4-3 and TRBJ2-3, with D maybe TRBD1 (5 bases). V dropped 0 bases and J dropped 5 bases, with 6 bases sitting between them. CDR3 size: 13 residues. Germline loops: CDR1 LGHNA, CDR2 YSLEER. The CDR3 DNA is TGCGCCAGCAGCCAAGATAGGGGAGATACGCAGTATTTT. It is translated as CASSQDRGDTQYF.

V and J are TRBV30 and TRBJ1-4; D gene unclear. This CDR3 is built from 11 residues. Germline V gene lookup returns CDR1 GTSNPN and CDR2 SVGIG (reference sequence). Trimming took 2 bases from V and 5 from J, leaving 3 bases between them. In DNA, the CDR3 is TGTGCCTGGAGTAGAAATGAAAAACTGTTTTTT. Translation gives CAWSRNEKLFF.

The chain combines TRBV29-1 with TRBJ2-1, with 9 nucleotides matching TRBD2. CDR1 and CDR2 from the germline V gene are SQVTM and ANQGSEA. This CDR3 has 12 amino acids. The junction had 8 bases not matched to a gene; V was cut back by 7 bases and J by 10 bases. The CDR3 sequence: CSGSGSVGEQFF. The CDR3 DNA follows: TGCAGCGGTAGCGGGAGCGTCGGGGAGCAGTTCTTC.

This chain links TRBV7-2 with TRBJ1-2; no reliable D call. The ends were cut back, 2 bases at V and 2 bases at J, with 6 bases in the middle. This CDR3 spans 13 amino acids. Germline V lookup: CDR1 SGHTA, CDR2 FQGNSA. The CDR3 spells CASSLKVNYGYTF. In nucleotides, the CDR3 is TGTGCCAGCAGCTTAAAGGTGAACTATGGCTACACCTTC.